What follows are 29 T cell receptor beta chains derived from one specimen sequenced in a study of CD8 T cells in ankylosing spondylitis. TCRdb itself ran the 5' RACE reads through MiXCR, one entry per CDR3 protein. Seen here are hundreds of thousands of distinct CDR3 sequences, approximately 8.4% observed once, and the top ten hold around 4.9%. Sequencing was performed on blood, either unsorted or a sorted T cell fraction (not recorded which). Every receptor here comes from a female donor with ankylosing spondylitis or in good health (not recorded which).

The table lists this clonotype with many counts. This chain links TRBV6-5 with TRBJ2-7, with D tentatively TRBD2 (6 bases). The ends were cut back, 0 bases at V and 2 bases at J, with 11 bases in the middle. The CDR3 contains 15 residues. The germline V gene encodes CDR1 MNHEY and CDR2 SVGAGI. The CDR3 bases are TGTGCCAGCAGTTACTCCGGTAGCGGCCCCTACGAGCAGTACTTC. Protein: CASSYSGSGPYEQYF.

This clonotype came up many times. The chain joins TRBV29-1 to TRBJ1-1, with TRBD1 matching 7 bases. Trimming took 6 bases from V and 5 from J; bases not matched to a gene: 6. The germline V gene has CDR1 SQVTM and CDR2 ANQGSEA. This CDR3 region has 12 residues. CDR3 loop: CSVTTGSTEAFF. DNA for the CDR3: TGCAGCGTAACGACAGGGTCTACTGAAGCTTTCTTT.

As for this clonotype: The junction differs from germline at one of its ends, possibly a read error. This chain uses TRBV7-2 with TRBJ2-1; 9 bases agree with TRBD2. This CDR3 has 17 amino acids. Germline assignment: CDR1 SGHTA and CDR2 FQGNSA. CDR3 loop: CASSLRASGVSHNGQFF. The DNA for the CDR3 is TGTGCCAGCAGCTTAAGGGCTAGCGGGGTTTCCCACAATGGGCAGTTCTTT.

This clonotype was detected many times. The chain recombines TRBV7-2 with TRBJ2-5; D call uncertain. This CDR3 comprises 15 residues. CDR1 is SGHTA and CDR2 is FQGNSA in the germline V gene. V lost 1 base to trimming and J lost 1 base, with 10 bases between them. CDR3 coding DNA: TGTGCCAGCAGCTTAGGGCAGCACAGCCAAGAGACCCAGTACTTC. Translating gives CASSLGQHSQETQYF.

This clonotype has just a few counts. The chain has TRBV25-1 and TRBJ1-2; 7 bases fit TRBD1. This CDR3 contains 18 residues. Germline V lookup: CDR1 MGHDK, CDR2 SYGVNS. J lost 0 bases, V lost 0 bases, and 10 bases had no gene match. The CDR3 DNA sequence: TGTGCCAGCAGTGAATACTTCTCCGGGACAGCTACTAACTATGGCTACACCTTC. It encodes CASSEYFSGTATNYGYTF.

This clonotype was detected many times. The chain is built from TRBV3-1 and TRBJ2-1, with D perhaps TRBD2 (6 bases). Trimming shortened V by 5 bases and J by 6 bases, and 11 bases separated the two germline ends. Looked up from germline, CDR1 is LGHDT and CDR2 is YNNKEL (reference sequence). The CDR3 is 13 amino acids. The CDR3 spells CASSSGTANEQFF. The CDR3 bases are TGTGCCAGCAGCTCCGGGACTGCCAATGAGCAGTTCTTC.

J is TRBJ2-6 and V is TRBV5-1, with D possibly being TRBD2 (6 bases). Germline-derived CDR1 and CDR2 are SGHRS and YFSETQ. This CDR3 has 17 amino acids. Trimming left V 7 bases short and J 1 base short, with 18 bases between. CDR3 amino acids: CASRLALVESGANVLTF. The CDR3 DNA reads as TGCGCCAGCCGGCTAGCGCTGGTCGAGTCTGGGGCCAACGTCCTGACTTTC. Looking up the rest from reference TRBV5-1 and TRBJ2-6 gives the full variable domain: KAGVTQTPRYLIKTRGQQVTLSCSPISGHRSVSWYQQTPGQGLQFLFEYFSETQRNKGNFPGRFSGRQFSNSRSEMNVSTLELGDSALYLCASRLALVESGANVLTFGAGSRLTVL.

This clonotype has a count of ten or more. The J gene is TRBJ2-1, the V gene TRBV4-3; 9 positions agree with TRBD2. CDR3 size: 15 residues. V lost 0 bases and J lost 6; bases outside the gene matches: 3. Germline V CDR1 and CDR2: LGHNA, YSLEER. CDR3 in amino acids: CASSQDSGRPNEQFF. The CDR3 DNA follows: TGCGCCAGCAGCCAAGACAGCGGGAGGCCCAATGAGCAGTTCTTC.

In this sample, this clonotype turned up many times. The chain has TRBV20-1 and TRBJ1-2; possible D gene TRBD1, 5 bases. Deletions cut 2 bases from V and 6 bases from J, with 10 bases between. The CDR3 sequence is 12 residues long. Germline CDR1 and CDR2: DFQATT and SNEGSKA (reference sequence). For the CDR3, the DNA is TGCAGTGCTAGATTCGGGGGGGATGGCTACACCTTC. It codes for CSARFGGDGYTF.

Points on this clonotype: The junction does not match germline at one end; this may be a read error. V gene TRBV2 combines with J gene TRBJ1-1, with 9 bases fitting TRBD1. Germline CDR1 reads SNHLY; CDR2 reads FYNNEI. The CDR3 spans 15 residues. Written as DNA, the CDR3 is TGTGCCCGCAGTGAATTTGGACAGGGGAGGAATGAAGCTTTCTTT. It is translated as CARSEFGQGRNEAFF.

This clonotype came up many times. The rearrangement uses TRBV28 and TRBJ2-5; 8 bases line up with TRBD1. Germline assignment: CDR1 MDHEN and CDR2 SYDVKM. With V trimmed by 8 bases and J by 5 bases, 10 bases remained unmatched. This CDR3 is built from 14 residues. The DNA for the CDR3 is TGTGCCAGCTCATCGGACAGGGCCGATGAGACCCAGTACTTC. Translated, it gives CASSSDRADETQYF.

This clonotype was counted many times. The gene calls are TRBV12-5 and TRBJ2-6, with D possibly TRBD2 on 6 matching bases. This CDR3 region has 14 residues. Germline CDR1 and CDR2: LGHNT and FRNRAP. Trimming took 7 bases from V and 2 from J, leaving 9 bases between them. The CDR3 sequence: CASAPGAGANVLTF. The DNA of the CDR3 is TGTGCTAGTGCCCCGGGGGCTGGGGCCAACGTCCTGACTTTC.

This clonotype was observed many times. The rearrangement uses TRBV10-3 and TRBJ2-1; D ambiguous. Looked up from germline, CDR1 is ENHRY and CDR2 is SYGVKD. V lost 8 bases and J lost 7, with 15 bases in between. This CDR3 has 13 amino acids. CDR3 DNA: TGTGCCATCGGGCGGCCCCTAGGAAATGAGCAGTTCTTC. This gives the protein CAIGRPLGNEQFF.

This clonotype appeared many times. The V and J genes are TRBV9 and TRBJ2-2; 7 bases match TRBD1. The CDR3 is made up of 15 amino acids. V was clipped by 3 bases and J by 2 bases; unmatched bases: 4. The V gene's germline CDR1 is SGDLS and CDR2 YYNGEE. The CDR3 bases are TGTGCCAGCAGCGACAGGGGCCACAACACCGGGGAGCTGTTTTTT. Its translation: CASSDRGHNTGELFF.

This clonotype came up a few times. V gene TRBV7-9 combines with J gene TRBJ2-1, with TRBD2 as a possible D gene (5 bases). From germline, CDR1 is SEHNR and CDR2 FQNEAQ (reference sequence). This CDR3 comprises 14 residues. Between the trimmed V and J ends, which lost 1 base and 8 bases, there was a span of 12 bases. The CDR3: CASSLGQLEDEQFF. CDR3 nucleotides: TGTGCCAGCAGCTTAGGCCAGTTGGAGGATGAGCAGTTCTTC.

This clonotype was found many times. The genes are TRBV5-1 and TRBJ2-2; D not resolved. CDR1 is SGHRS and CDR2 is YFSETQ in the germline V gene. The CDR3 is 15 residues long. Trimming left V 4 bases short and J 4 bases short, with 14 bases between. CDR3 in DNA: TGCGCCAGCAGCCACCCAAGACCAGGCACCGGGGAGCTGTTTTTT. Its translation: CASSHPRPGTGELFF.

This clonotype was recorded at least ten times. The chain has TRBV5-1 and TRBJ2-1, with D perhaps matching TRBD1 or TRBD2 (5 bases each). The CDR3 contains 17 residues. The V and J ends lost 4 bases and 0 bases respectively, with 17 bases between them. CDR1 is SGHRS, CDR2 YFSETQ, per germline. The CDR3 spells CASSDDNGASSYNEQFF. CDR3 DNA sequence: TGCGCCAGCAGCGACGATAACGGGGCTAGCTCCTACAATGAGCAGTTCTTC.

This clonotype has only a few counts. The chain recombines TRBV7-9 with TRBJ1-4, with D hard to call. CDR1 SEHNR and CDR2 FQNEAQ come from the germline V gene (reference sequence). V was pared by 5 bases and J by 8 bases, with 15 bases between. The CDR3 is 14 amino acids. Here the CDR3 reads CASSPDAEGEKLFF. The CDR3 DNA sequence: TGTGCCAGCAGCCCCGACGCCGAGGGCGAAAAACTGTTTTTT.

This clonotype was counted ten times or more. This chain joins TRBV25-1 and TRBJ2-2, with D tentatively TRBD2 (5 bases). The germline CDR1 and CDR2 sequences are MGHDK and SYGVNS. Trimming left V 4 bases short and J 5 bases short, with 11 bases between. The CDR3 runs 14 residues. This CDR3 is CASSVPEETGELFF. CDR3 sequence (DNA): TGTGCCAGCAGTGTGCCGGAGGAAACCGGGGAGCTGTTTTTT.

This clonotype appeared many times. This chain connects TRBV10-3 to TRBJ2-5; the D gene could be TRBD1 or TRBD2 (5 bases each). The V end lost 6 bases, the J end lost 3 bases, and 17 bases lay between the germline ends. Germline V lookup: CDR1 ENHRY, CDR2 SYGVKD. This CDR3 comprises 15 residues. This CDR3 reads CAISARGPREETQYF. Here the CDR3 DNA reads TGTGCCATCAGCGCCCGGGGCCCTCGCGAAGAGACCCAGTACTTC.

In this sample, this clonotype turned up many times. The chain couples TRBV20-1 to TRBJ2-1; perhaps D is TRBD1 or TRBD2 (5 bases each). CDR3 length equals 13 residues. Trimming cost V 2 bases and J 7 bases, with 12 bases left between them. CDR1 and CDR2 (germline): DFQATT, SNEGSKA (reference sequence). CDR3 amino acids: CSARRGPLNEQFF. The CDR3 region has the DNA TGCAGTGCTAGACGGGGCCCCCTGAATGAGCAGTTCTTC.

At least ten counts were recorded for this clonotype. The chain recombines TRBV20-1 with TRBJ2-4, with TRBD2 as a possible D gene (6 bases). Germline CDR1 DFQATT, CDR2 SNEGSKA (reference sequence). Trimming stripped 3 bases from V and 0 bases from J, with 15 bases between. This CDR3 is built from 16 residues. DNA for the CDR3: TGCAGTGCTAGCGAGCGGAGGGGTCTAGCCAAAAACATTCAGTACTTC. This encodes CSASERRGLAKNIQYF.

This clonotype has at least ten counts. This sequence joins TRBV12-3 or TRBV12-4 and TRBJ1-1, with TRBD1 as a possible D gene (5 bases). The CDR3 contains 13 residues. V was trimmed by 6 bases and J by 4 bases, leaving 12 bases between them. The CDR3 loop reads CASSRQRTTEAFF. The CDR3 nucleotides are TGTGCCAGCAGCCGACAGCGAACCACTGAAGCTTTCTTT.

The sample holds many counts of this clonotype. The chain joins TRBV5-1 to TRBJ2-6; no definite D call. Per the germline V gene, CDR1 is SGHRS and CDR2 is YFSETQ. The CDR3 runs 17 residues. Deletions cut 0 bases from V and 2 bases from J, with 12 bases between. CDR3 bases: TGCGCCAGCAGCTTGGAAACGCAGGTTGCTGGGGCCAACGTCCTGACTTTC. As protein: CASSLETQVAGANVLTF.

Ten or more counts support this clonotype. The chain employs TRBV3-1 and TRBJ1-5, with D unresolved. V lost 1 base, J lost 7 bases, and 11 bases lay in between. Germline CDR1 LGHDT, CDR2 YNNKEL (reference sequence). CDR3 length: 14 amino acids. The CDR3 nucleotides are TGTGCCAGCAGCCAAGGGGTGGGTTTACAGCCCCAGCATTTT. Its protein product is CASSQGVGLQPQHF.

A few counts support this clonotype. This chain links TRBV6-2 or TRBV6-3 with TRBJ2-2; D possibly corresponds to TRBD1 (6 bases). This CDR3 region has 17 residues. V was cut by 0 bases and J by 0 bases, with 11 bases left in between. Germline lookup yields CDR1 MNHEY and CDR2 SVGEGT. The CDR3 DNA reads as TGTGCCAGCAGTTACTCGCGATACAGGGCGAACACCGGGGAGCTGTTTTTT. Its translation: CASSYSRYRANTGELFF.

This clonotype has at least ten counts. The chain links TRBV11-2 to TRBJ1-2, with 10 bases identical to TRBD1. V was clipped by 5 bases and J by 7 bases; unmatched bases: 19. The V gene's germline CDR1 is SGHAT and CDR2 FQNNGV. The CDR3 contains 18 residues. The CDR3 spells CASSLVGRGTGALSGYTF. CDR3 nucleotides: TGTGCCAGCAGCCTAGTGGGGCGGGGGACAGGGGCTTTGTCTGGCTACACCTTC.

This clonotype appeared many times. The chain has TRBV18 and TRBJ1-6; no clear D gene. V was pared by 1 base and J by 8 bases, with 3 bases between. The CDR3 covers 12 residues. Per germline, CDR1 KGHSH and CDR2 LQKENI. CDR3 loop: CASSPRDSPLHF. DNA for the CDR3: TGTGCCAGCTCACCACGGGATTCACCCCTCCACTTT. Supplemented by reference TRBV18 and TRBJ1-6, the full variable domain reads NAGVMQNPRHLVRRRGQEARLRCSPMKGHSHVYWYRQLPEEGLKFMVYLQKENIIDESGMPKERFSAEFPKEGPSILRIQQVVRGDSAAYFCASSPRDSPLHFGNGTRLTVT.

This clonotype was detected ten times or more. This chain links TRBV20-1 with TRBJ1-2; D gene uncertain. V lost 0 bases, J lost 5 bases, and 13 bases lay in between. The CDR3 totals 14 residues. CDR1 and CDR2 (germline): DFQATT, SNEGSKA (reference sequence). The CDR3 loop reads CSARETTVEYGYTF. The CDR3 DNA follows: TGCAGTGCTAGAGAGACGACCGTGGAGTATGGCTACACCTTC.